Following are 11 T cell receptor beta chains from one sample sequenced in a study of naive and memory T cell subsets. The beta constant-region primer was an equimolar mix of two oligonucleotides covering TRBC1 and TRBC2. The ligated cDNA underwent four PCR rounds using SP2 and nested alpha and beta constant-region primers. From the UMI-ligation and nested PCR reads, TCRdb called clonotypes with MiXCR, one entry per CDR3 protein. The sample includes 30,000 to 40,000 distinct CDR3 sequences, approximately 18% seen only once; the top ten take more than 3%. The sample consisted of effector memory CD4+ T cells from blood. As to subset: effector memory, CD45RA- CD27-. The receptors shown here come from a human donor in good health.

This rearrangement joins TRBV20-1 to TRBJ2-3; TRBD1 is a possible D gene (5 bases). The V end lost 6 bases, the J end lost 4 bases, and 11 bases lay between the germline ends. Germline assignment: CDR1 DFQATT and CDR2 SNEGSKA (reference sequence). The CDR3 length is 12 residues. The CDR3 DNA reads TGCAGTGCCTCAGGGAATCCAGATACGCAGTATTTT. Translating it yields CSASGNPDTQYF.

This clonotype occurred a few times. The gene calls are TRBV7-2 and TRBJ2-2, with D maybe TRBD2 (5 bases). V lost 5 bases to trimming and J lost 6 bases, with 10 bases between them. CDR1 is SGHTA and CDR2 is FQGNSA in the germline V gene. The CDR3 sequence is 13 residues long. The DNA of the CDR3 is TGTGCCAGCAGCCACGCCGGGGCCGGGGAGCTGTTTTTT. It translates to CASSHAGAGELFF.

The V and J genes are TRBV11-2 and TRBJ2-7; no clear D gene. Trimming took off 3 bases at V and 3 bases at J, with 6 bases between the two ends. This CDR3 is 12 amino acids long. The germline gives CDR1 SGHAT, CDR2 FQNNGV. CDR3 loop: CASSFSNYEQYF. The CDR3 DNA sequence: TGTGCCAGCAGCTTCTCTAACTACGAGCAGTACTTC. The whole variable domain, remainder taken from reference TRBV11-2 and TRBJ2-7, is EAGVAQSPRYKIIEKRQSVAFWCNPISGHATLYWYQQILGQGPKLLIQFQNNGVVDDSQLPKDRFSAERLKGVDSTLKIQPAKLEDSAVYLCASSFSNYEQYFGPGTRLTVT.

This clonotype was detected ten times or more. The genes are TRBV7-8 and TRBJ1-4; the match to TRBD1 covers 7 bases. Germline lookup yields CDR1 SGHVS and CDR2 FQNEAQ. Trimming removed 1 base from V and 3 bases from J; junction bases left unmatched: 2. The CDR3 is made up of 15 amino acids. The CDR3 coding sequence is TGTGCCAGCAGCTTAGGTGGGACAGCTAATGAAAAACTGTTTTTT. Residues: CASSLGGTANEKLFF.

The chain is built from TRBV6-1 and TRBJ1-1; D gene ambiguous. V was shortened by 5 bases and J by 3 bases, with 10 bases between the two germline ends. The CDR3 has 13 amino acids. CDR1 MNHNS and CDR2 SASEGT come from the germline V gene. The CDR3 DNA is TGTGCCAGCAGTAACAAACCGTACACTGAAGCTTTCTTT. This translates into CASSNKPYTEAFF.

This rearrangement joins TRBV29-1 to TRBJ2-7, with 11 bases fitting TRBD2. Germline V lookup: CDR1 SQVTM, CDR2 ANQGSEA. The CDR3 runs 15 residues. V shed 3 bases and J 4 bases; nucleotides not matched to a gene: 8. The CDR3 loop is CSVDYRTSGSYEQYF. CDR3 in DNA: TGCAGCGTTGATTATCGAACTAGCGGGAGTTACGAGCAGTACTTC.

This clonotype was detected ten times or more. The V call is TRBV28, the J call TRBJ1-4; D call uncertain. V lost 6 bases and J 0 bases, leaving 11 bases between the germline ends. Germline V gives CDR1 MDHEN, CDR2 SYDVKM. The CDR3 runs 15 residues. CDR3 coding DNA: TGTGCCAGCAGCACGAAGGGAGCAACTAATGAAAAACTGTTTTTT. As protein: CASSTKGATNEKLFF.

This clonotype came up once. This chain connects TRBV20-1 to TRBJ2-1, with 16 bases aligning to TRBD2. The length of the CDR3 is 18 residues. Germline CDR1 is DFQATT and CDR2 is SNEGSKA (reference sequence). V trimming: 7 bases; J trimming: 12 bases; junction bases outside the gene matches: 21. The DNA for the CDR3 is TGCAGTGTAGTCCCCGGGACTAGCGGGAGGGGGGCCAATAAGGGGCAGTTCTTC. Translation gives CSVVPGTSGRGANKGQFF.

This clonotype showed up just a few times. J is TRBJ2-7 and V is TRBV7-2; the match to TRBD2 covers 7 bases. The V gene end was trimmed by 1 base and the J gene end by 6 bases; junction bases not matched to a gene: 9. CDR1 is SGHTA, CDR2 FQGNSA, per germline. This CDR3 is 15 amino acids long. CDR3 residues: CASSLVGGSRGEQYF. For the CDR3, the DNA is TGTGCCAGCAGCTTAGTCGGGGGGTCACGAGGCGAGCAGTACTTC.

The chain joins TRBV7-8 to TRBJ1-2, with D possibly matching TRBD1 (5 bases). V was pared by 1 base and J by 8 bases, with 14 bases between. The CDR3 contains 14 residues. The V gene's germline CDR1 is SGHVS and CDR2 FQNEAQ. The CDR3 bases are TGTGCCAGCAGCTTAGTCCGCCAGGGAGGCGGCTACACCTTC. Protein sequence: CASSLVRQGGGYTF.

This clonotype was seen only a few times. The gene calls are TRBV7-8 and TRBJ2-7; 8 nucleotides match TRBD2. The trim removed 5 bases at V and 4 bases at J, leaving 10 bases unmatched. This CDR3 is 15 amino acids long. Germline assignment: CDR1 SGHVS and CDR2 FQNEAQ. Written as DNA, the CDR3 is TGTGCCAGCAGCGTACTAGCGGTGAGGCTTTACGAGCAGTACTTC. Translated: CASSVLAVRLYEQYF.